The source of this TCR beta chain is a study of identical twins. TCRdb redid the calling of the 5' RACE reads with MiXCR, one entry per CDR3 protein. This sample has a few hundred thousand distinct CDR3 sequences, with approximately 18% found just once. Healthy Caucasians were all of the donors. Germline CDR1 SGHDT, CDR2 YYEEEE. The CDR3 totals 15 residues. V was clipped by 1 base and J by 2 bases, with 10 bases between them. This rearrangement joins TRBV5-6 to TRBJ1-3; D gene ambiguous. Sequencing was done on a sample of naive T cells sorted from blood. The TCR was taken from a man aged 50 to 60 in good health. The CDR3, as DNA: TGTGCCAGCAGCTTGTTTGGCCGGACTGGAAACACCATATATTTT. It codes for CASSLFGRTGNTIYF. Variable domain in full (rest from reference TRBV5-6 and TRBJ1-3): DAGVTQSPTHLIKTRGQQVTLRCSPKSGHDTVSWYQQALGQGPQFIFQYYEEEERQRGNFPDRFSGHQFPNYSSELNVNALLLGDSALYLCASSLFGRTGNTIYFGEGSWLTVV.